One TCR beta chain is described in this entry. Its antigen is unidentified. Through a sample-barcoded 5' primer and a J-beta primer mix, a second PCR was run for roughly 7 to 12 cycles. TCRdb reprocessed the 5' RACE reads via MiXCR and lists one record per CDR3 protein. In the table there are some 890,000 distinct CDR3 sequences, around 29% of which are singletons. Donors gave around 9.8 milliliters of peripheral blood apiece. At least 7 million PBMCs were isolated per sample. The source of the sample is a study of blood T cells in healthy people across ages. Study-wide results and limits: Strong correlation existed between TCR beta diversity and naive T cell percentage.

V dropped 2 bases and J dropped 4 bases, with 5 bases sitting between them. Germline values: CDR1 GTSNPN, CDR2 SVGIG (reference sequence). This CDR3 comprises 11 residues. The sample was also reused in another study, on T cells of mothers and their children.

The clonotype originates from a woman in her forties in good health. The chain carries TRBV30 and TRBJ1-2; D uncertain. Sample: blood. The CDR3 protein is CAWSPGYGYTF. DNA of the CDR3: TGTGCCTGGAGTCCTGGCTATGGCTACACCTTC.